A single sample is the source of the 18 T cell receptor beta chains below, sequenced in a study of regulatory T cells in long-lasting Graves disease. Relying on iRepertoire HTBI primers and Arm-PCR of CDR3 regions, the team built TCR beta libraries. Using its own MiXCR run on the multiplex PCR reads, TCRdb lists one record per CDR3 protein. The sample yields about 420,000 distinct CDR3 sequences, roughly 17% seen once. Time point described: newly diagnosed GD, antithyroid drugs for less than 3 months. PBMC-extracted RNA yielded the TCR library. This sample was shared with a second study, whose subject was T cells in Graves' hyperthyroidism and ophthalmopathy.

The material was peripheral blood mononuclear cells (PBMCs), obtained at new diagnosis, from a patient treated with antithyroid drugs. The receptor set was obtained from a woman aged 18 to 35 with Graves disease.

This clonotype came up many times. The CDR3 spells CASSSGTGNTEAFF. Written as DNA, the CDR3 is TGTGCCAGCAGCTCGGGGACAGGGAACACTGAAGCTTTCTTT. The rearrangement uses TRBV7-2 and TRBJ1-1; 8 positions agree with TRBD1. The CDR3 is 14 amino acids. CDR1 and CDR2 from the germline V gene are SGHTA and FQGNSA. V lost 4 bases and J lost 1; bases outside the gene matches: 2.

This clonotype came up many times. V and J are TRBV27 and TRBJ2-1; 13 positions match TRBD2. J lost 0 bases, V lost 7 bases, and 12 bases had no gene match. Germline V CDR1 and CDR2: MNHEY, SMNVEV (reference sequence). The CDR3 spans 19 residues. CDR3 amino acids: CASKPPLAGGSSSYNEQFF. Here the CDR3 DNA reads TGTGCCAGCAAGCCCCCACTAGCGGGAGGGTCGAGCTCCTACAATGAGCAGTTCTTC.

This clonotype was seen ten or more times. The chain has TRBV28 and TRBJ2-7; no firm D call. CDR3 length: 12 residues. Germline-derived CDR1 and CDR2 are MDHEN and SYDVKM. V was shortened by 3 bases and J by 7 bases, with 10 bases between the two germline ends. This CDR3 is CASSLRPGEQYF. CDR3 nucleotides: TGTGCCAGCAGTTTGAGACCCGGGGAGCAGTACTTC.

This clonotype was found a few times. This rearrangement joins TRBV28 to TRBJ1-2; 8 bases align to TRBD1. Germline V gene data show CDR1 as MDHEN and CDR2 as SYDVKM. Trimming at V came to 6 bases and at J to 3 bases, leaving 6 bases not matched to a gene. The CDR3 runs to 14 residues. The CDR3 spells CASSPLDRDYGYTF. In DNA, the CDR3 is TGTGCCAGCAGCCCCTTGGACAGGGACTATGGCTACACCTTC.

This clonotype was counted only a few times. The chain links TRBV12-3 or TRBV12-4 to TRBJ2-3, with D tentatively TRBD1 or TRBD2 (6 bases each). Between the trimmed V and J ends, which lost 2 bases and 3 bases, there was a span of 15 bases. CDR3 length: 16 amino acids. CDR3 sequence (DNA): TGTGCCAGCAGTTTAATTTGGGGGGCAGGGACAGATACGCAGTATTTT. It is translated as CASSLIWGAGTDTQYF.

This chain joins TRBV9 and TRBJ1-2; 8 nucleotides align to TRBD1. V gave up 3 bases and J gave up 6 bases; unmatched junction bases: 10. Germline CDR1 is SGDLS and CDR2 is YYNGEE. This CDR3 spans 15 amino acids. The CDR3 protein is CASSAGIGQGHGYTF. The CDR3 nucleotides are TGTGCCAGCAGCGCAGGAATTGGACAGGGCCATGGCTACACCTTC.

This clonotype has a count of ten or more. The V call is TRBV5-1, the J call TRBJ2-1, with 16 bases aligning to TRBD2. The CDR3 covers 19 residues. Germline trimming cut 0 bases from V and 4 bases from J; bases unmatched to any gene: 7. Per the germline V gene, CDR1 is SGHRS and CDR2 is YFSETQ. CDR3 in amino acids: CASSLVGLAGGPSYNEQFF. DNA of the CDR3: TGCGCCAGCAGCTTGGTGGGACTAGCGGGAGGGCCCTCGTACAATGAGCAGTTCTTC.

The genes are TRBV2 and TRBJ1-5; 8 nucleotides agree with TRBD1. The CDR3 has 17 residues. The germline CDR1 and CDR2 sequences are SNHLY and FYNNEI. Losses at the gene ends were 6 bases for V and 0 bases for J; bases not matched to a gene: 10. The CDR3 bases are TGTGCCAGCAGCGTCTCCGGGACAGGAGTTAGCAATCAGCCCCAGCATTTT. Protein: CASSVSGTGVSNQPQHF. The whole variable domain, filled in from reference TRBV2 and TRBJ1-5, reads EPEVTQTPSHQVTQMGQEVILRCVPISNHLYFYWYRQILGQKVEFLVSFYNNEISEKSEIFDDQFSVERPDGSNFTLKIRSTKLEDSAMYFCASSVSGTGVSNQPQHFGDGTRLSIL.

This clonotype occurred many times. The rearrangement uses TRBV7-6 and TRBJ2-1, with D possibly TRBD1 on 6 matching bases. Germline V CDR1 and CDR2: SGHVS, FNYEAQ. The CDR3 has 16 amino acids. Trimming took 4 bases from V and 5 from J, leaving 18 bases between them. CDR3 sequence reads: CASSYPVRGQNNEQFF. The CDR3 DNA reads TGTGCCAGCAGCTATCCGGTCAGGGGACAAAACAATGAGCAGTTCTTC.

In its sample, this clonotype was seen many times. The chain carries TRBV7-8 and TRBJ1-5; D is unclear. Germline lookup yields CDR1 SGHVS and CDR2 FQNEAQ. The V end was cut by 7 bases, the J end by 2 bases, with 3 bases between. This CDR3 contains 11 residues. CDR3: CASTGNQPQHF. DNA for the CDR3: TGTGCCAGCACTGGCAATCAGCCCCAGCATTTT.

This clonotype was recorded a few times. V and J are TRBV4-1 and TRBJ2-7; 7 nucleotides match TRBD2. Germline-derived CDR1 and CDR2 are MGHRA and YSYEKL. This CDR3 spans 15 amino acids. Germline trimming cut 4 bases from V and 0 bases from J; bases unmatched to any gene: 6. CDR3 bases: TGCGCCAGCAGCCTCCTAACTAGCGACTCCTACGAGCAGTACTTC. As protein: CASSLLTSDSYEQYF.

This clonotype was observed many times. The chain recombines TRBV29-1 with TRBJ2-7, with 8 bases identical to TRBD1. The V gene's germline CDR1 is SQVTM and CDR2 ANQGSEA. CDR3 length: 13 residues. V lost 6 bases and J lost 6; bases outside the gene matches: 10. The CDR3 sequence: CSVHGQGTGEQYF. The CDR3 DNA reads TGCAGCGTACATGGACAGGGAACGGGCGAGCAGTACTTC.

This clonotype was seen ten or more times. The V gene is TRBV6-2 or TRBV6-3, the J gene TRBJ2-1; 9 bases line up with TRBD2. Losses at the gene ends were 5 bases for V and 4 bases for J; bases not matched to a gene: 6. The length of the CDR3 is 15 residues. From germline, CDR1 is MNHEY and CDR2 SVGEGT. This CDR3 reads CASSITSGPYNEQFF. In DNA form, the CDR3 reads TGTGCCAGCAGTATAACTAGCGGGCCATACAATGAGCAGTTCTTC.

The CDR3 is CASSSPTSADTQYF. DNA of the CDR3: TGTGCCAGCAGTTCCCCCACGTCCGCAGATACGCAGTATTTT. The gene calls are TRBV28 and TRBJ2-3; no definite D call. The CDR3 consists of 14 residues. The germline V gene encodes CDR1 MDHEN and CDR2 SYDVKM. V lost 4 bases, J lost 4 bases, and 12 bases lay in between.

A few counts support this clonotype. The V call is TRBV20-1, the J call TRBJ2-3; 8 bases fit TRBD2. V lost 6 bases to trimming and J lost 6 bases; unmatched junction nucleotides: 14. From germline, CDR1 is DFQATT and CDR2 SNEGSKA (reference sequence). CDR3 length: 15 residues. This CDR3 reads CSAKNSGGRYDTQYF. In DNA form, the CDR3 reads TGCAGTGCCAAAAATAGCGGCGGGAGGTACGATACGCAGTATTTT.

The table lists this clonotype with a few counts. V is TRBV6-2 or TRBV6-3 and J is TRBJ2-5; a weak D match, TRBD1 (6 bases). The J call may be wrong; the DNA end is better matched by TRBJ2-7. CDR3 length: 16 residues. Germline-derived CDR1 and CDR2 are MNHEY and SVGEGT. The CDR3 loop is CASSYSKRDTTYEQYF. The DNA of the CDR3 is TGTGCCAGCAGTTACTCCAAAAGGGACACAACCTACGAGCAGTACTTC.

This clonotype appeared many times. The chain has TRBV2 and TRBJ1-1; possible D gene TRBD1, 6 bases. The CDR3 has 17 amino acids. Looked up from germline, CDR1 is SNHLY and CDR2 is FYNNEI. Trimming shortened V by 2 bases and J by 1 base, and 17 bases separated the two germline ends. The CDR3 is CASSERTDLGRNTEAFF. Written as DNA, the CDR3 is TGTGCCAGCAGTGAAAGGACAGATCTAGGGAGGAACACTGAAGCTTTCTTT.

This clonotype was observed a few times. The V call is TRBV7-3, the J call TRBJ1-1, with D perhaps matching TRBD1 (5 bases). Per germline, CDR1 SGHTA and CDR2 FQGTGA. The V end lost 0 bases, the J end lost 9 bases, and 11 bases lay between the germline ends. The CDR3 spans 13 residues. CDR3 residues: CASSLTKQGKAFF. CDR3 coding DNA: TGTGCCAGCAGCTTAACGAAGCAGGGCAAAGCTTTCTTT.